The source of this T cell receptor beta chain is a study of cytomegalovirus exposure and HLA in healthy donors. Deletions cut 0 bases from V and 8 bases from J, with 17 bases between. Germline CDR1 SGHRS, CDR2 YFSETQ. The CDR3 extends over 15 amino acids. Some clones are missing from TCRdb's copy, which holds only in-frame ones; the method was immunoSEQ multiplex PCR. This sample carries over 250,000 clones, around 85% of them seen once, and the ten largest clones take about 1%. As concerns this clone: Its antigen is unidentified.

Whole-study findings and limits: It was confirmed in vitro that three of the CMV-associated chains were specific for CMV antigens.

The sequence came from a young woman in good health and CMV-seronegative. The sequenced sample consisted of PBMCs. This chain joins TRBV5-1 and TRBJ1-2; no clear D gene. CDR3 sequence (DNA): TGCGCCAGCAGCTTGGCCGGCAGTGAGGGCTTGGGCTACACCTTC. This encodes CASSLAGSEGLGYTF.